These T cell receptor beta chains were read from a single sample in a study of T cell responses to AZD1222 COVID-19 vaccine. The protocol was immunoSEQ multiplex PCR, while the TCRdb copy is restricted to in-frame clones and leaves out a portion. The sample contains under 200,000 clones, 90% to 95% of which appear only once. The sequencing used peripheral blood, collected on day 0 of AZD1222 vaccination. The receptors come from an adult in good health. The CDR3 runs from the conserved cysteine through the conserved F or W. D genes are given only for firm matches. The size entry is marked missing in some rows and otherwise reads once, few, many or a size class.

d_gene: TRBD1
abundance: -
j_gene: TRBJ2-1
v_gene: TRBV6-5
CDR3aa: CASSGQGWGYNEQFF
CDR3nt: TGTGCCAGCAGCGGACAGGGATGGGGTTACAATGAGCAGTTCTTC

d_gene: -
abundance: -
j_gene: TRBJ1-5
v_gene: TRBV7-8
CDR3aa: CASSRTINSNQPQHF
CDR3nt: TGTGCCAGCAGCCGAACAATTAATAGCAATCAGCCCCAGCATTTT

d_gene: -
abundance: -
j_gene: TRBJ2-6
v_gene: TRBV25-1
CDR3aa: CASFYRFSGANVLTF
CDR3nt: TGTGCCTCCTTCTACCGATTTTCTGGGGCCAACGTCCTGACTTTC

d_gene: -
abundance: -
j_gene: TRBJ1-1
v_gene: TRBV19
CDR3aa: CASSEDIAAFF
CDR3nt: TGTGCCAGTAGTGAAGACATAGCGGCTTTCTTT

d_gene: -
abundance: -
j_gene: TRBJ1-4
v_gene: TRBV5-4
CDR3aa: CASRGGTNEKLFF
CDR3nt: TGTGCCAGCCGGGGCGGGACTAATGAAAAACTGTTTTTT

d_gene: -
abundance: -
j_gene: TRBJ1-2
v_gene: TRBV7-9
CDR3aa: CASSLGNLGRDGYTF
CDR3nt: TGTGCCAGCAGCTTAGGGAACTTGGGGAGAGATGGCTACACCTTC

d_gene: -
abundance: -
j_gene: TRBJ2-1
v_gene: TRBV9
CDR3aa: CASSVGANYFSNEQFF
CDR3nt: TGTGCCAGCAGCGTAGGAGCAAATTATTTTAGCAATGAGCAGTTCTTC

d_gene: TRBD1
abundance: -
j_gene: TRBJ2-7
v_gene: TRBV6-5
CDR3aa: CASSQGAGYEQYF
CDR3nt: TGTGCCAGCAGCCAGGGGGCCGGCTACGAGCAGTACTTC

d_gene: -
abundance: -
j_gene: TRBJ1-2
v_gene: TRBV27
CDR3aa: CASRASGVHGYTF
CDR3nt: TGTGCCAGCAGGGCCTCAGGCGTACATGGCTACACCTTC

d_gene: -
abundance: -
j_gene: TRBJ1-1
v_gene: TRBV5-1
CDR3aa: CASSLKGQGNTEAFF
CDR3nt: TGCGCCAGCAGCTTGAAGGGGCAGGGGAACACTGAAGCTTTCTTT

d_gene: -
abundance: -
j_gene: TRBJ2-1
v_gene: TRBV2
CDR3aa: CASSPDRRGEQFF
CDR3nt: TGTGCCAGCAGCCCTGACAGGCGGGGTGAGCAGTTCTTC

d_gene: -
abundance: -
j_gene: TRBJ1-2
v_gene: TRBV9
CDR3aa: CASSVEPELGERYGYTF
CDR3nt: TGTGCCAGCAGCGTGGAGCCCGAATTGGGGGAAAGGTATGGCTACACCTTC

d_gene: TRBD1
abundance: -
j_gene: TRBJ1-4
v_gene: TRBV2
CDR3aa: CASRQGVNEKLFF
CDR3nt: TGTGCCAGCAGACAGGGGGTAAATGAAAAACTGTTTTTT

d_gene: TRBD2
abundance: -
j_gene: TRBJ2-1
v_gene: TRBV7-9
CDR3aa: CASSFTSGKGYEQFF
CDR3nt: TGTGCCAGCAGCTTTACTAGCGGGAAAGGTTATGAGCAGTTCTTC

d_gene: TRBD1
abundance: -
j_gene: TRBJ1-2
v_gene: TRBV30
CDR3aa: CAWEQGAHGYTF
CDR3nt: TGTGCCTGGGAACAGGGGGCGCATGGCTACACCTTC

d_gene: TRBD2
abundance: -
j_gene: TRBJ2-7
v_gene: TRBV15
CDR3aa: CATSRGRPSGRYEQYF
CDR3nt: TGTGCCACCAGCAGAGGCCGGCCTAGCGGGAGATACGAGCAGTACTTC

d_gene: -
abundance: -
j_gene: TRBJ2-7
v_gene: TRBV14
CDR3aa: CASNLGGIYEQYF
CDR3nt: TGTGCCAGCAACCTGGGGGGAATCTACGAGCAGTACTTC

d_gene: -
abundance: -
j_gene: TRBJ1-2
v_gene: TRBV28
CDR3aa: CASRRESNYGYTF
CDR3nt: TGTGCCAGCAGGAGGGAGTCTAACTATGGCTACACCTTC

d_gene: -
abundance: few
j_gene: TRBJ1-4
v_gene: TRBV6-5
CDR3aa: CASSRNLEKLFF
CDR3nt: TGTGCCAGCAGCCGAAATTTGGAAAAACTGTTTTTT

d_gene: -
abundance: -
j_gene: TRBJ1-4
v_gene: TRBV9
CDR3aa: CASSPSTGGGEKLFF
CDR3nt: TGTGCCAGCAGCCCATCAACGGGGGGAGGCGAAAAACTGTTTTTT

d_gene: -
abundance: -
j_gene: TRBJ2-3
v_gene: TRBV5-1
CDR3aa: CASSLEVLGTQYF
CDR3nt: TGCGCCAGCAGCTTGGAGGTGTTGGGTACGCAGTATTTT

d_gene: -
abundance: -
j_gene: TRBJ2-7
v_gene: TRBV13
CDR3aa: CASSLHGDEQYF
CDR3nt: TGTGCCAGCAGCTTACACGGGGACGAGCAGTACTTC

d_gene: -
abundance: once
j_gene: TRBJ1-2
v_gene: TRBV7-3
CDR3aa: CASSPRGGNYGYTF
CDR3nt: TGTGCCAGCAGCCCGCGGGGAGGGAACTATGGCTACACCTTC

d_gene: TRBD1
abundance: -
j_gene: TRBJ1-1
v_gene: TRBV5-1
CDR3aa: CASSFRDRLTEAFF
CDR3nt: TGCGCCAGCAGTTTCCGGGACAGGTTGACTGAAGCTTTCTTT

d_gene: -
abundance: -
j_gene: TRBJ1-2
v_gene: TRBV5-4
CDR3aa: CASSLAGQNYGYTF
CDR3nt: TGTGCCAGCAGCTTGGCCGGACAGAACTATGGCTACACCTTC

d_gene: -
abundance: -
j_gene: TRBJ2-7
v_gene: TRBV5-4
CDR3aa: CASSTTRSYEQYF
CDR3nt: TGTGCCAGCAGCACCACTAGATCCTACGAGCAGTACTTC

d_gene: TRBD1
abundance: -
j_gene: TRBJ1-1
v_gene: TRBV3-1/TRBV3-2
CDR3aa: CASSRGTGLDEAFF
CDR3nt: TGTGCCAGCAGCCGCGGGACAGGGCTCGATGAAGCTTTCTTT

d_gene: TRBD2
abundance: -
j_gene: TRBJ2-1
v_gene: TRBV4-1
CDR3aa: CASSSSGSSYNEQFF
CDR3nt: TGCGCCAGCAGCTCAAGCGGGAGTTCCTACAATGAGCAGTTCTTC

d_gene: -
abundance: once
j_gene: TRBJ2-2
v_gene: TRBV18
CDR3aa: CASSKNTGELFF
CDR3nt: TGTGCCAGCTCAAAAAACACCGGGGAGCTGTTTTTT

d_gene: -
abundance: -
j_gene: TRBJ2-2
v_gene: TRBV5-8
CDR3aa: CASSRGANTGELFF
CDR3nt: TGTGCCAGCAGCCGGGGGGCAAACACCGGGGAGCTGTTTTTT

d_gene: -
abundance: -
j_gene: TRBJ2-1
v_gene: TRBV28
CDR3aa: CASSVDREQFF
CDR3nt: TGTGCCAGCAGTGTCGATCGTGAGCAGTTCTTC

d_gene: TRBD2
abundance: -
j_gene: TRBJ2-5
v_gene: TRBV7-2
CDR3aa: CASSLARSGGQETQYF
CDR3nt: TGTGCCAGCAGCTTAGCGCGATCGGGAGGGCAAGAGACCCAGTACTTC

d_gene: -
abundance: -
j_gene: TRBJ2-5
v_gene: TRBV5-6
CDR3aa: CASSLAAVLETQYF
CDR3nt: TGTGCCAGCAGCTTGGCCGCGGTCCTGGAGACCCAGTACTTC

d_gene: TRBD2
abundance: -
j_gene: TRBJ2-7
v_gene: TRBV27
CDR3aa: CASSSHGRHTYEQYF
CDR3nt: TGTGCCAGCAGTTCCCACGGGAGGCATACCTACGAGCAGTACTTC

d_gene: -
abundance: -
j_gene: TRBJ2-7
v_gene: TRBV6-5
CDR3aa: CASSPSRDRGNEQYF
CDR3nt: TGTGCCAGCAGTCCGTCCCGGGACCGAGGGAACGAGCAGTACTTC

d_gene: -
abundance: few
j_gene: TRBJ1-4
v_gene: TRBV19
CDR3aa: CASTDRSPDGKLFF
CDR3nt: TGTGCCAGTACCGATAGGTCCCCTGACGGGAAACTGTTTTTT

d_gene: -
abundance: -
j_gene: TRBJ2-3
v_gene: TRBV9
CDR3aa: CASSAFTDTQYF
CDR3nt: TGTGCCAGCAGCGCATTCACAGATACGCAGTATTTT

d_gene: TRBD1
abundance: -
j_gene: TRBJ1-1
v_gene: TRBV9
CDR3aa: CASSTQGMNTEAFF
CDR3nt: TGTGCCAGCAGCACACAGGGGATGAACACTGAAGCTTTCTTT

d_gene: -
abundance: -
j_gene: TRBJ1-4
v_gene: TRBV4-2
CDR3aa: CASSQVRTGGDEKLFF
CDR3nt: TGTGCCAGCAGCCAAGTCCGGACGGGGGGCGATGAAAAACTGTTTTTT

d_gene: -
abundance: -
j_gene: TRBJ2-5
v_gene: TRBV2
CDR3aa: CASSDGPGEETQYF
CDR3nt: TGTGCCAGCAGTGATGGGCCAGGGGAAGAGACCCAGTACTTC

d_gene: TRBD1
abundance: -
j_gene: TRBJ1-1
v_gene: TRBV30
CDR3aa: CAWRGDSKNTEAFF
CDR3nt: TGTGCCTGGCGAGGGGACAGTAAGAACACTGAAGCTTTCTTT

d_gene: -
abundance: -
j_gene: TRBJ2-7
v_gene: TRBV9
CDR3aa: CASSVGGRVGEQYF
CDR3nt: TGTGCCAGCAGCGTAGGGGGACGAGTAGGCGAGCAGTACTTC

d_gene: -
abundance: -
j_gene: TRBJ1-2
v_gene: TRBV10-3
CDR3aa: CAIRPGEMTDLVRGNGYTF
CDR3nt: TGTGCCATCAGACCTGGGGAAATGACAGACCTCGTAAGGGGAAATGGCTACACCTTC

d_gene: TRBD2
abundance: -
j_gene: TRBJ2-1
v_gene: TRBV5-1
CDR3aa: CASSQGGGRAKQYYEQFF
CDR3nt: TGCGCCAGCAGTCAAGGGGGCGGGAGGGCCAAGCAGTACTATGAGCAGTTCTTC

d_gene: -
abundance: -
j_gene: TRBJ1-4
v_gene: TRBV2
CDR3aa: CASRTGGNEKLFF
CDR3nt: TGTGCCAGCAGGACCGGAGGGAATGAAAAACTGTTTTTT

d_gene: -
abundance: -
j_gene: TRBJ2-5
v_gene: TRBV15
CDR3aa: CATGQAQETQYF
CDR3nt: TGTGCCACGGGACAAGCTCAAGAGACCCAGTACTTC

d_gene: -
abundance: once
j_gene: TRBJ2-1
v_gene: TRBV4-3
CDR3aa: CASSQVVLSGPSEQFF
CDR3nt: TGCGCCAGCAGCCAAGTGGTTCTCAGCGGACCCAGTGAGCAGTTCTTC

d_gene: -
abundance: -
j_gene: TRBJ1-6
v_gene: TRBV2
CDR3aa: CASSEFPPDLRYSSPLHF
CDR3nt: TGTGCCAGCAGTGAATTCCCCCCTGATCTGAGGTACTCCTCACCCCTCCACTTT

d_gene: -
abundance: -
j_gene: TRBJ2-2
v_gene: TRBV24-1
CDR3aa: CATSGQGLTGPSTGELFF
CDR3nt: TGTGCCACCAGCGGGCAGGGGTTGACGGGGCCGAGCACCGGGGAGCTGTTTTTT

d_gene: TRBD1
abundance: -
j_gene: TRBJ1-6
v_gene: TRBV5-4
CDR3aa: CASSAKGQGIGNSPLHF
CDR3nt: TGTGCCAGCAGCGCTAAGGGACAGGGGATTGGTAATTCACCCCTCCACTTT